This T cell receptor (beta chain) was found in a study of shared clonotypes between healthy human individuals. Profiling relied on immunoSEQ multiplex PCR, and the TCRdb table lists in-frame clones only, not all of them. The profile shows about 2 million clones, roughly 95% of them singletons. The study's findings and limits: The study's rarefaction showed incomplete sorted-subset sequencing despite large depth. Among non-shared clonotypes, generation probabilities were lower than among those shared by all four donors.

Comment on this clone: Its antigen is unidentified.

The specimen was naive CD4+ T cells sorted from blood. Specified subset: CD45RA+ positively selected. The TCR sequence derives from a man younger than 35 in good health.

This CDR3 is CASSSHLWDSAATNEKLFF. CDR3 DNA sequence: TGTGCCAGCAGCTCCCACCTTTGGGACAGCGCGGCAACTAATGAAAAACTGTTTTTT. The J gene is TRBJ1-4, the V gene TRBV7-9, with 7 bases matching TRBD1. The CDR3 contains 19 residues. After removal of 4 bases from V and 0 bases from J, the junction contained 14 bases not matched to a gene. CDR1 SEHNR and CDR2 FQNEAQ come from the germline V gene (reference sequence). The full variable domain, rest sourced from reference TRBV7-9 and TRBJ1-4, is DTGVSQNPRHKITKRGQNVTFRCDPISEHNRLYWYRQTLGQGPEFLTYFQNEAQLEKSRLLSDRFSAERPKGSFSTLEIQRTEQGDSAMYLCASSSHLWDSAATNEKLFFGSGTQLSVL.